The rows below give T cell receptor beta chains drawn from one sample of a study of T cell changes during pregnancy in multiple sclerosis. Using immunoSEQ multiplex PCR, the repertoire was profiled, and TCRdb retains in-frame clones only, with some absent. The table has about 110,000 clones, roughly 92% seen once. This sample comprised peripheral blood, obtained in the third trimester of pregnancy. Receptors were obtained from a female donor with multiple sclerosis, enrolled in a pregnancy study. CDR3s include the opening cysteine and the closing phenylalanine or tryptophan. A D gene is named only where the DNA matches it firmly. Clone sizes are given selectively: once, few, many, or a class where the clone is expanded.

size | J | D | V | CDR3 | DNA
. | TRBJ1-5 | . | TRBV18 | CASSPSGSNQPQHF | TGTGCCAGCTCACCATCTGGCAGCAATCAGCCCCAGCATTTT
. | TRBJ2-5 | TRBD1 | TRBV27 | CASRAQGSYQETQYF | TGTGCCAGCAGGGCACAGGGGTCGTACCAAGAGACCCAGTACTTC
. | TRBJ2-1 | TRBD2 | TRBV4-1 | CASSLRAGGYNEQFF | TGCGCCAGCAGCCTAAGAGCGGGGGGATACAATGAGCAGTTCTTC
. | TRBJ2-7 | . | TRBV7-2 | CASSFEGRSYEQYF | TGTGCCAGCAGCTTCGAGGGCCGCTCCTACGAGCAGTACTTC
once | TRBJ1-5 | . | TRBV19 | CASSIKLLISNQPQHF | TGTGCCAGTAGTATCAAACTTCTTATCAGCAATCAGCCCCAGCATTTT
. | TRBJ2-1 | . | TRBV7-9 | CASSRPTGRYNEQFF | TGTGCCAGCAGCCGACCAACAGGTCGATACAATGAGCAGTTCTTC
. | TRBJ2-3 | TRBD2 | TRBV7-9 | CASSLRTSGRATDTQYF | TGTGCCAGCAGCTTAAGGACTAGCGGGAGAGCCACAGATACGCAGTATTTT
. | TRBJ1-4 | TRBD1 | TRBV6-6 | CASSGDRVGKLFF | TGTGCCAGCAGTGGAGACAGGGTTGGAAAACTGTTTTTT
. | TRBJ2-3 | . | TRBV19 | CASSYTSTDTQYF | TGTGCCAGTAGTTACACGAGCACAGATACGCAGTATTTT
. | TRBJ2-1 | . | TRBV5-4 | CASSSEGGDEQFF | TGTGCCAGCAGCTCCGAGGGGGGGGACGAGCAGTTCTTC
once | TRBJ1-1 | TRBD1 | TRBV6-1 | CASIRTGGGNTEAFF | TGTGCCAGCATTAGGACAGGGGGCGGGAACACTGAAGCTTTCTTT
. | TRBJ2-7 | TRBD2 | TRBV30 | CAWSVALAGVEQYF | TGTGCCTGGAGTGTAGCGCTAGCGGGAGTCGAGCAGTACTTC
. | TRBJ2-1 | TRBD2 | TRBV7-2 | CASRSHSGGRYNEQFF | TGTGCCAGCAGATCGCATAGCGGGGGAAGATACAATGAGCAGTTCTTC
. | TRBJ2-7 | TRBD2 | TRBV5-4 | CASSFGRVGANYEQYF | TGTGCCAGCAGCTTCGGGAGGGTAGGGGCTAACTACGAGCAGTACTTC
. | TRBJ2-1 | . | TRBV1 | CTSSPRCGSYNEQFF | TGCACCAGCAGCCCTCGGTGCGGTTCCTACAATGAGCAGTTCTTC